The source of this T cell receptor beta chain is a study of identical twins. Trimming removed 1 base from V and 2 bases from J; junction bases left unmatched: 3. The CDR3 is 15 amino acids. The germline gives CDR1 SGHDN, CDR2 FVKESK. cDNA molecules carried unique molecular identifiers, and template switching added a universal primer site. TCRdb reprocessed the 5' RACE reads via MiXCR and lists one record per CDR3 protein. The sample carries 100,000 or so distinct CDR3 sequences, 4.5% to 6.5% recorded once. In its sample, this clonotype was seen many times. Material: memory T cells sorted from blood. This TCR came from a woman aged 45-60 years in good health. This chain joins TRBV14 and TRBJ2-3; 7 nucleotides line up with TRBD2. The CDR3 is CASSQGDYPTDTQYF. The CDR3 DNA is TGTGCCAGCAGCCAAGGGGACTATCCCACAGATACGCAGTATTTT.